This TCR beta chain is from a study of OX40 agonist ivuxolimab in advanced cancers. Study summary: Patient treatment consisted of intravenous ivuxolimab administration every 2 weeks at 0.01 to 10 mg/kg.

TCRdb keeps only in-frame clones here, not all; method: immunoSEQ multiplex PCR. The data show 65,000 to 95,000 clones, around 86% seen once. The V and J ends lost 0 bases and 10 bases respectively, with 7 bases between them. Germline CDR1 and CDR2: MRHNA and SNTAGT. This CDR3 contains 13 residues. Sequencing was performed on CD4+ or CD8+ T cells sorted from blood, taken in a trial of the OX40 agonist ivuxolimab. The V gene is TRBV6-4, the J gene TRBJ1-6; no firm D call. The source of this sequence is an adult with an advanced solid tumor such as melanoma, head and neck, liver or kidney cancer. The DNA for the CDR3 is TGTGCCAGCAGTGACTCGACTCGATCACCCCTCCACTTT. Translated, it gives CASSDSTRSPLHF.